A single sample is the source of the 21 T cell receptor beta chains below, sequenced in a study of blood T cells in healthy people across ages. Then a second PCR, running about 6 to 11 cycles, was carried out with a sample-barcoded 5' primer and a J-beta primer mix. TCRdb itself ran the 5' RACE reads through MiXCR, one entry per CDR3 protein. The sample lists hundreds of thousands of distinct CDR3 sequences; around 28% were seen once. Sequenced material: blood. The receptors come from a woman aged 80 or over in good health.

In the case of this clonotype: This may be a read error, as it is one base from a much larger clone. V and J are TRBV4-3 and TRBJ1-5, with D uncertain. Germline V gene lookup returns CDR1 LGHNA and CDR2 YSLEER. The CDR3 is 18 residues long. The CDR3 sequence: CASSQDYYGVVSSQPQHF. The DNA for the CDR3 is TGCGCCAGCAGCCAAGATTATTACGGGGTCGTTAGCAGTCAGCCCCAGCATTTT.

V is TRBV10-3 and J is TRBJ1-2; 7 bases line up with TRBD1. CDR1 is ENHRY, CDR2 SYGVKD, per germline. This CDR3 is built from 10 residues. V dropped 11 bases and J dropped 8; count of bases not matched to a gene: 5. The CDR3 sequence: CAAGQRGYTF. CDR3 in DNA: TGTGCCGCGGGACAGCGGGGCTACACCTTC.

As to this clonotype: One base away lies a much larger clone, so this may be a sequencing read error. V is TRBV20-1 and J is TRBJ1-2; D gene ambiguous. There are 12 residues in the CDR3. The germline V gene encodes CDR1 DFQATT and CDR2 SNEGSKA (reference sequence). The CDR3 sequence is CSTRDVSYGYTF. The CDR3 region has the DNA TGCAGTACTAGAGATGTGAGCTATGGCTACACCTTC.

The genes are TRBV20-1 and TRBJ2-3; 8 bases match TRBD2. The length of the CDR3 is 13 residues. Germline CDR1 DFQATT, CDR2 SNEGSKA (reference sequence). V gave up 4 bases and J gave up 4 bases; unmatched junction bases: 4. The CDR3 reads CSAMRGEADTQYF. In DNA, the CDR3 is TGCAGTGCTATGCGGGGGGAAGCAGATACGCAGTATTTT.

About this clonotype itself: The junction differs from germline at one of its ends, possibly a read error. The chain combines TRBV12-3 or TRBV12-4 with TRBJ2-2; 8 bases map to TRBD1. The CDR3 is 15 residues long. This CDR3 is CASSLQGANTGERFF. CDR3 DNA sequence: TGTGCCAGCAGTCTGCAGGGGGCCAACACCGGGGAGCGGTTTTTT.

The chain combines TRBV7-2 with TRBJ2-2; D gene unclear. This CDR3 contains 15 residues. Germline V gene sequence: CDR1 SGHTA, CDR2 FQGNSA. V lost 6 bases to trimming and J lost 4 bases, with 15 bases between them. The CDR3 reads CASRASRAGTGELFF. The CDR3 region has the DNA TGTGCCAGCAGGGCCTCTAGAGCTGGCACCGGGGAGCTGTTTTTT.

Notes on this clonotype: A much larger clone lies a single base off, so this may be a read error. V is TRBV2 and J is TRBJ1-2; D not certain. Germline CDR1 is SNHLY and CDR2 is FYNNEI. V lost 6 bases, J lost 12 bases, and 14 bases lay in between. The CDR3 length is 11 residues. CDR3: CASRVVGKDTF. The CDR3 DNA is TGTGCCAGCAGAGTGGTGGGAAAGGACACCTTC. Full variable domain (missing parts from reference TRBV2 and TRBJ1-2): EPEVTQTPSHQVTQMGQEVILRCVPISNHLYFYWYRQILGQKVEFLVSFYNNEISEKSEIFDDQFSVERPDGSNFTLKIRSTKLEDSAMYFCASRVVGKDTFGSGTRLTVV.

Concerning this clonotype: Being one base from a much bigger clone, this may be a read error. This chain uses TRBV6-5 with TRBJ2-3; TRBD1 or TRBD2 may be the D gene (5 bases each). The germline gives CDR1 MNHEY, CDR2 SVGAGI. The CDR3 runs 14 residues. CDR3 sequence reads: CANSYRWGTDTQYF. CDR3 DNA sequence: TGTGCCAACAGTTACAGGTGGGGGACAGATACGCAGTATTTT.

Ten or more counts support this clonotype. The rearrangement links TRBV7-2 to TRBJ1-2; D may be TRBD1 (6 bases). The CDR3 length is 14 residues. The germline gives CDR1 SGHTA, CDR2 FQGNSA. Trimming removed 0 bases at V and 4 bases at J, with 9 bases between. CDR3 sequence reads: CASSLAQGLYGYTF. CDR3 coding DNA: TGTGCCAGCAGCTTAGCTCAGGGGCTCTATGGCTACACCTTC.

This clonotype has more than one count but fewer than ten. The V gene is TRBV3-1, the J gene TRBJ2-3, with 7 bases aligning to TRBD1. Germline loops: CDR1 LGHDT, CDR2 YNNKEL (reference sequence). The CDR3 runs 14 residues. V shed 2 bases, J shed 4 bases, and the junction held 3 bases outside the gene matches. CDR3 DNA sequence: TGTGCCAGCAGCCAACTAAGGGGGCCAGATACGCAGTATTTT. Its protein is CASSQLRGPDTQYF.

Ten or more counts support this clonotype. This rearrangement joins TRBV10-2 to TRBJ2-1; no reliable D call. Germline CDR1 reads WSHSY; CDR2 reads SAAADI. Between the trimmed V and J ends, which lost 0 bases and 7 bases, there was a span of 10 bases. The CDR3 runs to 14 residues. The CDR3 sequence is CASSESTVSNEQFF. In DNA, the CDR3 is TGCGCCAGCAGTGAGTCGACGGTCTCTAATGAGCAGTTCTTC.

This clonotype was detected many times. This chain joins TRBV20-1 and TRBJ2-7, with 14 nucleotides matching TRBD2. V lost 2 bases and J lost 6; bases outside the gene matches: 3. CDR3 size: 14 residues. The germline CDR1 and CDR2 sequences are DFQATT and SNEGSKA (reference sequence). The CDR3 here is CSARQGLAGAEQYF. The CDR3, as DNA: TGCAGTGCTAGACAGGGACTAGCGGGGGCCGAGCAGTACTTC.

About this clonotype: A junction boundary mismatches the germline segment, possibly from a read error. V and J are TRBV25-1 and TRBJ1-4; 8 nucleotides line up with TRBD1. The CDR3 contains 15 residues. Germline V CDR1 and CDR2: MGHDK, SYGVNS. The CDR3 region is CASSATGGSTEKRFF. CDR3 DNA: TGTGCCAGCAGTGCCACAGGGGGGTCGACGGAAAAACGGTTTTTT.

V gene TRBV12-3 or TRBV12-4 combines with J gene TRBJ2-5, with TRBD1 matching 10 bases. The DNA end is a closer match to TRBJ2-7, so the J assignment may be wrong. The CDR3 length is 16 residues. In DNA form, the CDR3 reads TGTGCCAGCAGTTCAACCGGGACAGGGGTTCCCTACGAGCAGTACTTC. This sequence encodes CASSSTGTGVPYEQYF.

This chain uses TRBV10-1 with TRBJ2-3; no clear D gene. Germline V lookup: CDR1 WNHNN, CDR2 SYGVQD (reference sequence). The CDR3 runs to 13 residues. Trimming left V 2 bases short and J 10 bases short, with 13 bases between. DNA of the CDR3: TGCGCCAGCAGTGAGGTGACCTCGTCGGCGCAGTATTTT. Encoded protein: CASSEVTSSAQYF.

The chain couples TRBV6-5 to TRBJ2-1; D might be TRBD2 (5 bases). V lost 4 bases and J 9 bases, leaving 40 bases between the germline ends. Germline lookup yields CDR1 MNHEY and CDR2 SVGAGI. The CDR3 runs to 22 residues. The CDR3 DNA reads as TGTGCCAGCAGTTTTAGTAGAGGGTTAGGCCGGGCCCAAAGCGGCTCAAGGAGTGAGCAGTTCTTC. This encodes CASSFSRGLGRAQSGSRSEQFF.

The J gene is TRBJ2-1, the V gene TRBV20-1; D call uncertain. V was trimmed by 6 bases and J by 1 base, leaving 10 bases between them. The germline V gene encodes CDR1 DFQATT and CDR2 SNEGSKA (reference sequence). The CDR3 covers 13 residues. As DNA, the CDR3 is TGCAGTGCCCTCCGCAGTTCCTACAATGAGCAGTTCTTC. It translates to CSALRSSYNEQFF.

This clonotype was recorded a few times. The chain joins TRBV2 to TRBJ1-1, with a possible D match to TRBD1 (6 bases). Looked up from germline, CDR1 is SNHLY and CDR2 is FYNNEI. The CDR3 sequence is 15 residues long. V lost 3 bases to trimming and J lost 2 bases, with 13 bases between them. Here the CDR3 reads CASSEYRAANTEAFF. The DNA for the CDR3 is TGTGCCAGCAGTGAGTACAGGGCCGCTAACACTGAAGCTTTCTTT.

In regard to this clonotype: A much larger clone lies one base from this, so it may be a read error. The V and J genes are TRBV6-2 or TRBV6-3 and TRBJ2-1, with 13 bases fitting TRBD2. Germline values: CDR1 MNHEY, CDR2 SVGEGT. The CDR3 has 17 residues. The CDR3 region is CAGSSYAGLAGDNEQFF. CDR3 DNA: TGTGCCGGCAGTTCCTACGCAGGACTAGCGGGGGACAATGAGCAGTTCTTC.

The rearrangement links TRBV7-7 to TRBJ2-7; perhaps D is TRBD1 or TRBD2 (7 bases each). Trimming stripped 0 bases from V and 5 bases from J, with 14 bases between. Germline CDR1 is SSHAT and CDR2 is FNYEAQ (reference sequence). CDR3 length: 15 amino acids. CDR3 nucleotides: TGTGCCAGCAGCTTAGCACAGGGGAGCGGGGACGAGCAGTACTTC. Translation gives CASSLAQGSGDEQYF.

The chain links TRBV20-1 to TRBJ2-3; TRBD2 agrees at 8 bases. Germline lookup yields CDR1 DFQATT and CDR2 SNEGSKA (reference sequence). The CDR3 is 15 amino acids. Germline trimming cut 3 bases from V and 2 bases from J; bases unmatched to any gene: 7. In DNA, the CDR3 is TGCAGTGCTAGCCCGAGGCGGGGGGCCACAGATACGCAGTATTTT. Translation: CSASPRRGATDTQYF.